The rows below give T cell receptor beta chains drawn from one sample of a study of T-cell reconstitution after alpha-beta-depleted transplantation in children. TCRdb reprocessed the PCR reads via MiXCR and lists one record per CDR3 protein. Found here are about 580,000 distinct CDR3 sequences, 20% to 25% of them singletons; the top ten hold 11% to 15%. Sequences were derived from PBMCs, mostly from graft donor cells, sampled 360 days after TCRalphabeta/CD19-depleted stem cell transplant. All receptors come from a boy under three years old who had a stem cell transplant for acute myeloid leukemia, so the T cells may come from the graft donor. The CDR3 runs from the conserved cysteine through the conserved F or W. The D gene is left open where the match is weak. Clone size appears in some rows only: once, few, many, or a class for an expanded clone.

j_gene,d_gene,v_gene,abundance,CDR3aa,CDR3nt
TRBJ1-2,.,TRBV20-1,few,CSARGTAGYGYTF,TGCAGTGCTAGAGGCACAGCCGGCTATGGCTACACCTTC
TRBJ1-2,.,TRBV10-3,.,CAISPGATNYGYTF,TGTGCCATCAGTCCCGGCGCAACTAACTATGGCTACACCTTC
TRBJ2-6,.,TRBV20-1,.,CSARDVRAGANVLTF,TGCAGTGCTAGAGATGTCAGGGCTGGGGCCAACGTCCTGACTTTC
TRBJ2-2,TRBD1,TRBV6-5,few,CASSPQLQGARTGELFF,TGTGCCAGCAGTCCGCAGCTACAGGGGGCGCGAACCGGGGAGCTGTTTTTT
TRBJ1-6,TRBD1,TRBV4-3,many,CASSQDRGDSPLHF,TGCGCCAGCAGCCAAGACAGGGGGGATTCACCCCTCCACTTT
TRBJ2-1,.,TRBV4-1,many,CASSPGTPLTYNEQFF,TGCGCCAGCAGCCCCGGGACACCCCTGACCTACAATGAGCAGTTCTTC
TRBJ1-5,TRBD1,TRBV20-1,.,CSARDILRDRKNQPQHF,TGCAGTGCTAGAGACATCCTCAGGGACAGGAAAAATCAGCCCCAGCATTTT
TRBJ1-1,.,TRBV7-3,many,CASSLGHWDTEAFF,TGTGCCAGCAGCTTGGGACATTGGGACACTGAAGCTTTCTTT
TRBJ2-2,.,TRBV12-3/TRBV12-4,.,CARPTDVNTGELFF,TGTGCCAGACCGACAGACGTGAACACCGGGGAGCTGTTTTTT
TRBJ2-2,.,TRBV9,.,CASSVGQPSGSGELFF,TGTGCCAGCAGCGTAGGTCAACCCTCGGGATCCGGGGAGCTGTTTTTT
TRBJ2-1,.,TRBV20-1,few,CSASGESSYNEQFF,TGCAGTGCTAGCGGAGAGAGCTCCTACAATGAGCAGTTCTTC
TRBJ2-7,TRBD2,TRBV29-1,many,CSVPGLAGGPYEQYF,TGCAGCGTACCGGGACTAGCGGGGGGACCCTACGAGCAGTACTTC
TRBJ1-5,TRBD1,TRBV28,many,CASSSTGGINQPQHF,TGTGCCAGCAGCTCGACAGGGGGCATCAATCAGCCCCAGCATTTT
TRBJ2-3,TRBD2,TRBV20-1,few,CSARSGALTDTQYF,TGCAGTGCTCGTAGCGGGGCCCTCACAGATACGCAGTATTTT
TRBJ1-2,.,TRBV6-1,few,CASRVLDSPPNYGYTF,TGTGCCAGCAGGGTACTGGACAGCCCCCCTAACTATGGCTACACCTTC
TRBJ2-3,TRBD1,TRBV12-3/TRBV12-4,few,CASTRDRIITDTQYF,TGTGCCAGCACCCGGGACAGGATCATCACAGATACGCAGTATTTT
TRBJ2-5,.,TRBV12-3/TRBV12-4,few,CASSLNVATQYF,TGTGCCAGCAGTTTGAACGTAGCGACCCAGTACTTC
TRBJ2-1,.,TRBV15,.,CATSRDQGVYNEQFF,TGTGCCACCAGCAGAGATCAAGGGGTCTACAATGAGCAGTTCTTC
TRBJ2-5,.,TRBV4-3,many,CASSPDPYQETQYF,TGCGCCAGCAGCCCAGACCCGTACCAAGAGACCCAGTACTTC
TRBJ2-2,.,TRBV9,few,CASSVEGHTGELFF,TGTGCCAGCAGCGTAGAAGGCCACACCGGGGAGCTGTTTTTT
TRBJ1-1,.,TRBV20-1,few,CSALDYPEAFF,TGCAGTGCTCTGGACTATCCTGAAGCTTTCTTT
TRBJ2-3,TRBD1,TRBV19,.,CASSRPGTASTDTQYF,TGTGCCAGTAGCCGACCGGGGACAGCTAGCACAGATACGCAGTATTTT
TRBJ2-2,TRBD1,TRBV29-1,few,CSVHAGTGTGELFF,TGCAGCGTTCATGCCGGGACAGGAACCGGGGAGCTGTTTTTT
TRBJ1-2,.,TRBV20-1,few,CSARTDSSYGYTF,TGCAGTGCTAGAACTGACAGCTCCTATGGCTACACCTTC
TRBJ2-7,TRBD1,TRBV11-2,few,CASSSPGGVRQGKLHEQYF,TGTGCCAGCAGCTCTCCCGGTGGGGTGAGACAGGGAAAACTCCACGAGCAGTACTTC
TRBJ1-6,.,TRBV12-3/TRBV12-4,many,CASSFGAGSPLHF,TGTGCCAGCAGTTTTGGGGCCGGGTCACCCCTCCACTTT
TRBJ2-7,.,TRBV11-2,few,CASSHSLEQYF,TGTGCCAGCAGCCACTCCTTAGAGCAGTACTTC
TRBJ2-1,TRBD1,TRBV7-9,.,CASSFTRTGANEQFF,TGTGCCAGCAGCTTTACACGGACAGGGGCCAATGAGCAGTTCTTC
TRBJ2-3,.,TRBV20-1,.,CSASASDRSTDTQYF,TGCAGTGCTAGTGCCTCGGACAGAAGCACAGATACGCAGTATTTT
TRBJ2-2,.,TRBV4-1,.,CASSLPWLGNTGELFF,TGCGCCAGCAGCCTCCCCTGGCTAGGGAACACCGGGGAGCTGTTTTTT
TRBJ2-5,.,TRBV4-2,few,CASSQPLSLGGETQYF,TGTGCCAGCAGCCAACCACTCTCGCTTGGGGGAGAGACCCAGTACTTC
TRBJ2-2,.,TRBV4-2,.,CASSIRENTGELFF,TGTGCCAGCAGCATACGGGAAAACACCGGGGAGCTGTTTTTT
TRBJ2-7,TRBD1,TRBV12-3/TRBV12-4,few,CASSLAKPRDSSYEQYF,TGTGCCAGCAGTTTAGCGAAACCACGGGACAGCTCCTACGAGCAGTACTTC
TRBJ2-1,TRBD2,TRBV7-2,few,CASVVAGASYNEQFF,TGTGCCTCCGTGGTAGCGGGGGCCTCCTACAATGAGCAGTTCTTC
TRBJ1-3,.,TRBV20-1,.,CSAQGSGNTIYF,TGCAGTGCCCAGGGTTCGGGAAACACCATATATTTT
TRBJ1-5,.,TRBV29-1,many,CSVKDRVNQPQHF,TGCAGCGTTAAGGACAGAGTCAATCAGCCCCAGCATTTT
TRBJ2-5,.,TRBV12-3/TRBV12-4,many,CASSFSEETQYF,TGTGCCAGCAGTTTCTCTGAAGAGACCCAGTACTTC
TRBJ1-3,.,TRBV29-1,.,CSVEGEADSGNTIYF,TGCAGCGTTGAGGGGGAGGCTGACTCTGGAAACACCATATATTTT
TRBJ2-3,.,TRBV6-1,few,CASSPARSWTDTQYF,TGTGCCAGCAGCCCAGCGAGGAGCTGGACAGATACGCAGTATTTT
TRBJ2-2,.,TRBV9,many,CASSAQPSGSGELFF,TGTGCCAGCAGCGCTCAACCGAGCGGGTCCGGGGAGCTGTTTTTT
TRBJ2-3,TRBD2,TRBV6-4,.,CASSPSGGSMGAQYF,TGTGCCAGCAGCCCTAGCGGGGGCTCTATGGGGGCGCAGTATTTT
TRBJ2-1,TRBD1,TRBV7-8,.,CASSLSTGSSYNEQFF,TGTGCCAGCAGCTTGTCGACAGGGAGCTCCTACAATGAGCAGTTCTTC
TRBJ1-6,.,TRBV12-3/TRBV12-4,.,CASSFGPEKSPLHF,TGTGCCAGCAGTTTCGGACCAGAGAAATCACCCCTCCACTTT
TRBJ2-1,.,TRBV11-1,.,CASSSPSGGTGTPYNEQFF,TGTGCCAGCAGCTCGCCATCGGGGGGGACAGGGACACCGTACAATGAGCAGTTCTTC
TRBJ2-7,.,TRBV20-1,.,CSASDSRPSYDEQYF,TGCAGTGCTAGTGACAGTCGTCCCTCCTACGATGAGCAGTACTTC
TRBJ1-5,.,TRBV28,few,CASSPFRFSNQPQHF,TGTGCCAGCAGCCCTTTCCGGTTTAGCAATCAGCCCCAGCATTTT
TRBJ2-3,.,TRBV21-1,few,CASSKLCPYRGTTDTQYF,TGTGCCAGCAGCAAGCTCTGCCCCTACCGGGGGACCACAGATACGCAGTATTTT
TRBJ2-3,TRBD2,TRBV5-1,many,CASSWRLAESTDTQYF,TGCGCCAGCAGCTGGAGGCTAGCGGAAAGCACAGATACGCAGTATTTT
TRBJ2-7,TRBD1,TRBV4-3,few,CASSQADRGGEQYF,TGCGCCAGCAGCCAAGCGGACAGGGGGGGCGAGCAGTACTTC
TRBJ1-1,.,TRBV24-1,many,CATSDSDVGAFF,TGTGCCACCAGTGATTCGGACGTGGGGGCTTTCTTT
TRBJ1-2,.,TRBV18,.,CASSPGQVFYGYTF,TGTGCCAGCTCACCCGGGCAGGTTTTCTATGGCTACACCTTC
TRBJ2-3,.,TRBV20-1,.,CSAFHRVGTDTQYF,TGCAGTGCGTTCCACAGGGTCGGCACAGATACGCAGTATTTT
TRBJ2-1,.,TRBV24-1,few,CATSDSPAVSYNEQFF,TGTGCCACCAGTGATTCCCCCGCAGTCTCCTACAATGAGCAGTTCTTC
TRBJ1-6,.,TRBV20-1,.,CSARVRREGLGSPLHF,TGCAGTGCTAGAGTCAGGAGGGAGGGATTAGGCTCACCCCTCCACTTT
TRBJ2-2,.,TRBV29-1,.,CSVPGAVNTGELFF,TGCAGCGTTCCTGGAGCGGTTAACACCGGGGAGCTGTTTTTT
TRBJ1-4,.,TRBV6-4,few,CASSDADGHNEKLFF,TGTGCCAGCAGTGACGCGGACGGCCATAATGAAAAACTGTTTTTT
TRBJ2-5,TRBD1,TRBV7-2,.,CASSLGTVLRRETQYF,TGTGCCAGCAGCTTGGGGACAGTCCTAAGGAGGGAGACCCAGTACTTC
TRBJ2-1,.,TRBV6-2/TRBV6-3,.,CASSYDSELYNEQFF,TGTGCCAGCAGTTATGACAGCGAGTTATACAATGAGCAGTTCTTC